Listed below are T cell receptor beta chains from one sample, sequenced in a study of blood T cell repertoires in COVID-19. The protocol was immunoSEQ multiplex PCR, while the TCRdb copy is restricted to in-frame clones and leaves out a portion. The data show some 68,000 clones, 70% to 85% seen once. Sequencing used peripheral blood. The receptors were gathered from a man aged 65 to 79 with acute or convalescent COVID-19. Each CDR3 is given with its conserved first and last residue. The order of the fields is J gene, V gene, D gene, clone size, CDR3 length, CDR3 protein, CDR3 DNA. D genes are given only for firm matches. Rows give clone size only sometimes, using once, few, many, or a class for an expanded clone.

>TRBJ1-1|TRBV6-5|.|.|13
CASSMDSYTEAFF
TGTGCCAGCAGTATGGACAGCTACACTGAAGCTTTCTTT
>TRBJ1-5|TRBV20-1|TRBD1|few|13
CSASTGTGEPQHF
TGCAGTGCTAGTACCGGGACAGGGGAGCCCCAGCATTTT
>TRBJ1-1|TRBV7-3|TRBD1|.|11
CASSPGQGLVF
TGTGCCAGCAGCCCAGGACAGGGATTAGTCTTT
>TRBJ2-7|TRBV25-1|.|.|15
CASTPSSAGAYEQYF
TGTGCCAGCACCCCGAGCTCCGCAGGGGCCTACGAGCAGTACTTC
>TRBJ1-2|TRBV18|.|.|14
CASSPRGESYGYTF
TGTGCCAGCTCACCACGGGGGGAGAGCTATGGCTACACCTTC
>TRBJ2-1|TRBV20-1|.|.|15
CSANDRDNPYNEQFF
TGCAGTGCTAATGACCGGGACAACCCGTACAATGAGCAGTTCTTC
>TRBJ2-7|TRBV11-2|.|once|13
CASSLARGYEQYF
TGTGCCAGCAGCTTGGCCCGGGGATACGAGCAGTACTTC
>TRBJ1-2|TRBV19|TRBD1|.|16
CASRRQGVGLNYGYTF
TGTGCCAGTAGGAGACAGGGAGTAGGACTGAACTATGGCTACACCTTC
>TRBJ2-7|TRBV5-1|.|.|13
CASSPRGLHEQYF
TGCGCCAGCAGCCCTAGAGGTCTACACGAGCAGTACTTC
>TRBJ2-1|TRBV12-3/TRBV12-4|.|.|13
CASSLGPSVEQFF
TGTGCCAGCAGTTTAGGGCCCTCAGTTGAGCAGTTCTTC
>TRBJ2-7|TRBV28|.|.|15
CASPPSGTKGDEQYF
TGTGCCAGCCCCCCCAGCGGAACTAAGGGGGACGAGCAGTACTTC
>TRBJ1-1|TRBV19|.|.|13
CASSEEGGTEAFF
TGTGCCAGTAGTGAGGAGGGGGGGACTGAAGCTTTCTTT
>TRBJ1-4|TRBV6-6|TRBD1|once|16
CATFGQGGLANEKLFF
TGTGCCACCTTCGGACAGGGAGGTTTAGCTAATGAAAAACTGTTTTTT
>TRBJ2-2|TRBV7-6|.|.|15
CASSLAVGSAGELFF
TGTGCCAGCAGCTTAGCTGTAGGAAGCGCCGGGGAGCTGTTTTTT
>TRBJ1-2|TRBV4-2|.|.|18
CASSQDSGGFRLSYGYTF
TGTGCCAGCAGCCAAGATTCGGGAGGGTTTAGATTATCCTATGGCTACACCTTC
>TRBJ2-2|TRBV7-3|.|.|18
CASSLMGGQHANTGELFF
TGTGCCAGCAGCTTAATGGGGGGACAGCACGCGAACACCGGGGAGCTGTTTTTT
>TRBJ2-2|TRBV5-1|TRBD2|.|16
CASSRDVAGITGELFF
TGCGCCAGCAGCCGCGACGTAGCGGGGATCACCGGGGAGCTGTTTTTT
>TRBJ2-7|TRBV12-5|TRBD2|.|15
CASALKEREGREQYF
TGTGCTAGTGCCTTAAAGGAGCGGGAGGGTAGGGAGCAGTACTTC
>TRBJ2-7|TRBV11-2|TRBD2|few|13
CASTILTGGEQYF
TGTGCCAGCACCATCCTCACGGGGGGCGAGCAGTACTTC
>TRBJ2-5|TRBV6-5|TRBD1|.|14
CASSSGGPQETQYF
TGTGCCAGCAGTTCAGGGGGACCACAAGAGACCCAGTACTTC
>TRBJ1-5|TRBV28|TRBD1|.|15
CASSSYGTADQPQHF
TGTGCCAGCAGTTCGTACGGGACAGCCGATCAGCCCCAGCATTTT
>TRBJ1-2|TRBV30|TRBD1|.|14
CAWSADRGNYGYTF
TGTGCCTGGAGTGCTGACAGGGGTAACTATGGCTACACCTTC
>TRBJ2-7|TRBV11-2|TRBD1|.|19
CASSLDPGQGARVAYEQYF
TGTGCCAGCAGCTTAGATCCGGGACAGGGGGCGCGGGTCGCCTACGAGCAGTACTTC
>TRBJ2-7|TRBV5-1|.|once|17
CASSLEMSVTGTYEQYF
TGCGCCAGCAGCTTGGAGATGTCGGTCACAGGGACCTACGAGCAGTACTTC
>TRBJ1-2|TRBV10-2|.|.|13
CASSEEGDWGYTF
TGCGCCAGCAGTGAAGAGGGGGATTGGGGCTACACCTTC
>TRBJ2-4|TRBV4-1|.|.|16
CASSQDDPVSKNIQYF
TGCGCCAGCAGCCAAGACGATCCGGTCTCCAAAAACATTCAGTACTTC
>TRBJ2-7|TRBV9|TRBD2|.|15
CASSVAVAGIYEQYF
TGTGCCAGCAGCGTAGCGGTAGCGGGAATCTACGAGCAGTACTTC
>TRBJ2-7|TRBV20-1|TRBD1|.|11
CSANRGREQYF
TGCAGTGCCAACAGGGGACGGGAGCAGTACTTC
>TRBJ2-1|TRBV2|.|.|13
CASSDSTYNEQFF
TGTGCCAGCAGTGATAGTACCTACAATGAGCAGTTCTTC
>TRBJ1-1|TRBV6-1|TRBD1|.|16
CASSGNWGQANTEAFF
TGTGCCAGCAGTGGTAACTGGGGACAGGCTAACACTGAAGCTTTCTTT
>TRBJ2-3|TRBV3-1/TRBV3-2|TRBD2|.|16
CASSLMTSGGTDTQYF
TGTGCCAGCAGCCTTATGACTAGCGGGGGGACAGATACGCAGTATTTT
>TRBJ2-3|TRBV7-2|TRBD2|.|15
CASSPPSGGYDTQYF
TGTGCCAGCAGCCCCCCTAGCGGGGGGTATGATACGCAGTATTTT
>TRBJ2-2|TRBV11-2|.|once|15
CASSFQGSNTGELFF
TGTGCCAGCAGCTTTCAGGGGTCCAACACCGGGGAGCTGTTTTTT
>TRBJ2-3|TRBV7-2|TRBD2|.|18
CASSLDGGLAGTTDTQYF
TGTGCCAGCAGCTTGGACGGGGGACTAGCGGGAACCACAGATACGCAGTATTTT
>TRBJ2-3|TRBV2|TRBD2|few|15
CASSDGGRAADTQYF
TGTGCCAGCAGTGATGGCGGGAGGGCCGCAGATACGCAGTATTTT
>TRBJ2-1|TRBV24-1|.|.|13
CATSDLDSNEQFF
TGTGCCACCAGTGATTTAGACAGCAATGAGCAGTTCTTC
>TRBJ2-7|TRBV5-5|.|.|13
CASSLKEVYEQYF
TGTGCCAGCAGCTTGAAGGAGGTTTACGAGCAGTACTTC
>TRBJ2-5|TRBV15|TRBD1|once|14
CATSGAGGQETQYF
TGTGCCACCAGCGGTGCAGGGGGTCAAGAGACCCAGTACTTC
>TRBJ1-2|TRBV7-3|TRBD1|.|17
CASSLLARGQGIDGYTF
TGTGCCAGCAGCTTATTGGCTCGGGGACAGGGAATAGATGGCTACACCTTC
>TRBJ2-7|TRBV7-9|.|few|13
CASSLDTSYEQYF
TGTGCCAGCAGTCTAGATACATCCTACGAGCAGTACTTC
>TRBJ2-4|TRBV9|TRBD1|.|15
CASSAGGQFKNIQYF
TGTGCCAGCAGCGCTGGGGGACAGTTCAAAAACATTCAGTACTTC
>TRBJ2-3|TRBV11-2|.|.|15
CASSSSLLGADTQYF
TGTGCCAGCAGCTCCTCTCTTCTGGGCGCAGATACGCAGTATTTT
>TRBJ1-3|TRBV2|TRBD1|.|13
CASRDSSGNTIYF
TGTGCCAGTAGGGACAGCTCTGGAAACACCATATATTTT
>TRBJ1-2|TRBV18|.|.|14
CASSPDSAGYGYTF
TGTGCCAGCTCACCAGACTCGGCCGGCTATGGCTACACCTTC
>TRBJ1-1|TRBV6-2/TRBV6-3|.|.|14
CASSSPQGATEAFF
TGTGCCAGCAGCTCCCCACAGGGAGCCACTGAAGCTTTCTTT